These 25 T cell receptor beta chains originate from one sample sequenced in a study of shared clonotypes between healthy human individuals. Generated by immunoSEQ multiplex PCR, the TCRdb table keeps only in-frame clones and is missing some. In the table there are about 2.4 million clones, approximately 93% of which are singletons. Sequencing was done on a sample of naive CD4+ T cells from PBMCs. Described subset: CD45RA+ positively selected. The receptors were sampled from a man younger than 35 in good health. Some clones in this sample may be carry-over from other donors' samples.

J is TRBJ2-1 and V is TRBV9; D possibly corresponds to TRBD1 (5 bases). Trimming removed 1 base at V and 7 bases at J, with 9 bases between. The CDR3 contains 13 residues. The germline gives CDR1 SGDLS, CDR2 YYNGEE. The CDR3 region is CASSVTGANEQFF. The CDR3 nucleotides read TGTGCCAGCAGCGTAACAGGCGCGAATGAGCAGTTCTTC. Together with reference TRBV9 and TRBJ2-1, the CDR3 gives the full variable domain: DSGVTQTPKHLITATGQRVTLRCSPRSGDLSVYWYQQSLDQGLQFLIQYYNGEERAKGNILERFSAQQFPDLHSELNLSSLELGDSALYFCASSVTGANEQFFGPGTRLTVL.

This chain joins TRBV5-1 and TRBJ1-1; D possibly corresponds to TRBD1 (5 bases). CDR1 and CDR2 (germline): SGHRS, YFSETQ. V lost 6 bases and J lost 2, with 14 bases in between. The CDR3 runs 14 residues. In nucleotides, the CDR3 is TGCGCCAGCACCCTGGAGACAGCCAACACTGAAGCTTTCTTT. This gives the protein CASTLETANTEAFF.

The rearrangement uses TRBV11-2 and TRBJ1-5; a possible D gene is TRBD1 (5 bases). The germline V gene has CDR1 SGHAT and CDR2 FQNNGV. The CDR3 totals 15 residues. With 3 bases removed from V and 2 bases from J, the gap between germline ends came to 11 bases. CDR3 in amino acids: CASSLGLSGNQPQHF. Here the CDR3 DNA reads TGTGCCAGCAGCTTGGGGCTCAGCGGCAATCAGCCCCAGCATTTT.

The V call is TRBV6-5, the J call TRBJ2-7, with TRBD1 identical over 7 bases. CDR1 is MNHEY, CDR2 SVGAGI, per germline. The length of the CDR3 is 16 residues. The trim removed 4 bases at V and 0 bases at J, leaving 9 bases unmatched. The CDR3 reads CASSSVRTGPSYEQYF. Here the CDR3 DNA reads TGTGCCAGCAGTTCCGTCCGGACAGGCCCCTCCTACGAGCAGTACTTC.

The DNA of the CDR3 is TGTGCCACCAGCCTTCGGGACCCCGGGGAGCTGTTTTTT. Translation: CATSLRDPGELFF. The V call is TRBV15, the J call TRBJ2-2; TRBD1 or TRBD2 may be the D gene (5 bases each). The CDR3 covers 13 residues. CDR1 LNHNV and CDR2 YYDKDF come from the germline V gene (reference sequence). Deletions cut 5 bases from V and 6 bases from J, with 10 bases between.

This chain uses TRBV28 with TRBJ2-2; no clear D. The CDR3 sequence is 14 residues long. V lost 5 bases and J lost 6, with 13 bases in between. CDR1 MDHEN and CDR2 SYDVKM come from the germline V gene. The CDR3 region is CASSPLIVAGELFF. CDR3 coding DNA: TGTGCCAGCAGTCCCCTTATAGTAGCCGGGGAGCTGTTTTTT. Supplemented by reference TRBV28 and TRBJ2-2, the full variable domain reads DVKVTQSSRYLVKRTGEKVFLECVQDMDHENMFWYRQDPGLGLRLIYFSYDVKMKEKGDIPEGYSVSREKKERFSLILESASTNQTSMYLCASSPLIVAGELFFGEGSRLTVL.

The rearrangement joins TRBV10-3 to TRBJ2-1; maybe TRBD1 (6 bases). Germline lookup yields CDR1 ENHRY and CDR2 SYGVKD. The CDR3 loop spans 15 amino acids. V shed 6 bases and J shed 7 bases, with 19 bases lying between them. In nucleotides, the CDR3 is TGTGCCATCAGACAGGGAGCGGACCCTACGAATGAGCAGTTCTTC. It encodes CAIRQGADPTNEQFF.

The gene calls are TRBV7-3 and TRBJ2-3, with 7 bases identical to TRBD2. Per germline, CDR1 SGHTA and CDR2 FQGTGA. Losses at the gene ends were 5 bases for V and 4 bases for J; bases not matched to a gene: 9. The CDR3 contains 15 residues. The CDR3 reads CASSRKAGFPDTQYF. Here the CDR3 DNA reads TGTGCCAGCAGCCGAAAAGCGGGGTTCCCAGATACGCAGTATTTT.

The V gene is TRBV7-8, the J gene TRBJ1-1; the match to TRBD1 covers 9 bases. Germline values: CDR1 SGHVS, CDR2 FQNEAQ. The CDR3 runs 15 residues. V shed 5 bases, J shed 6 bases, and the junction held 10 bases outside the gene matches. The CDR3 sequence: CASSARQGDMAEAFF. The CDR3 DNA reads TGTGCCAGCAGCGCCCGACAGGGGGATATGGCTGAAGCTTTCTTT.

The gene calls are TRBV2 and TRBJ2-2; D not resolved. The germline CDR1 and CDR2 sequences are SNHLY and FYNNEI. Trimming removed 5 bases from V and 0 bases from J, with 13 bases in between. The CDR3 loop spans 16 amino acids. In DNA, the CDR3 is TGTGCCAGCAGTAACAGTATGGGGTCGAACACCGGGGAGCTGTTTTTT. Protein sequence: CASSNSMGSNTGELFF.

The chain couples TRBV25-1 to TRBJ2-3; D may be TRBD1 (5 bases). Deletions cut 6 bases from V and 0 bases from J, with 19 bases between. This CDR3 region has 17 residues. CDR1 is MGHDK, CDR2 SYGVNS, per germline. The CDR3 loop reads CASSPVGRTTSTDTQYF. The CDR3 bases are TGTGCCAGCAGCCCGGTGGGGCGCACTACTAGCACAGATACGCAGTATTTT.

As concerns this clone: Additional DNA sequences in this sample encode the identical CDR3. Here the CDR3 reads CASSVASGRGETQYF. CDR3 bases: TGTGCCAGCAGCGTAGCTAGCGGGAGAGGTGAGACCCAGTACTTC. V and J are TRBV9 and TRBJ2-5, with 10 bases lining up with TRBD2. The CDR3 sequence is 15 residues long. Germline V lookup: CDR1 SGDLS, CDR2 YYNGEE. The V segment lost 0 bases and the J segment 5 bases; nucleotides outside the gene matches: 4.

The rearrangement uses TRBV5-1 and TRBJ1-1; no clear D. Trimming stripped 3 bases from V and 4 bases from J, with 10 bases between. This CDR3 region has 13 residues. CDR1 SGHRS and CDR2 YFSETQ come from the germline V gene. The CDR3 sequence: CASSSRARTEAFF. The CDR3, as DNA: TGCGCCAGCAGCTCGCGGGCCCGCACTGAAGCTTTCTTT.

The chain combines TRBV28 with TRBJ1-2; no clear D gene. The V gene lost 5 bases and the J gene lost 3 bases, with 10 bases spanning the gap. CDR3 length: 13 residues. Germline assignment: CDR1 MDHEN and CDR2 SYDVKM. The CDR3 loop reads CASSPASDYGYTF. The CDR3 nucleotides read TGTGCCAGCAGTCCCGCCTCAGACTATGGCTACACCTTC.

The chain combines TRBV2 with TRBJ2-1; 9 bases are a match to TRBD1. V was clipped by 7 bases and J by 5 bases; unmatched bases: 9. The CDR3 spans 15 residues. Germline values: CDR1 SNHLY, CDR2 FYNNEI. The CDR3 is CASTTQGAFHNEQFF. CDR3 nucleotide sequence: TGTGCCAGCACCACACAGGGGGCTTTTCACAATGAGCAGTTCTTC.

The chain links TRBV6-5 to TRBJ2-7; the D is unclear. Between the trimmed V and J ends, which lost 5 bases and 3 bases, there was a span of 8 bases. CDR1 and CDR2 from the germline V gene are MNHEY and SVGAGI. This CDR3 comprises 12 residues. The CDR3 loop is CASSTAHYEQYF. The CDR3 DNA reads TGTGCCAGCAGTACCGCCCACTACGAGCAGTACTTC.

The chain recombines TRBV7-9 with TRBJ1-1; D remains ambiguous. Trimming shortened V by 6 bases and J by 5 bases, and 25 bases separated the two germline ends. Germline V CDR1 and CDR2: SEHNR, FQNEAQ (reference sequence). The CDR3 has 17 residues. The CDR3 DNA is TGTGCCAGCAGACCCCCACCACTGGGGAGGGAGATAACTGAAGCTTTCTTT. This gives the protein CASRPPPLGREITEAFF.

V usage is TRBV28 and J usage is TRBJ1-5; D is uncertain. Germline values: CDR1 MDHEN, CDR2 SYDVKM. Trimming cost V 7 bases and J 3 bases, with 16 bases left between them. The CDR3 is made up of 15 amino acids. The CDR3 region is CASTPPNRSNQPQHF. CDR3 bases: TGTGCCAGCACCCCCCCTAATAGGTCCAATCAGCCCCAGCATTTT. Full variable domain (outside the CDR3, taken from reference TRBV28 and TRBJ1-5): DVKVTQSSRYLVKRTGEKVFLECVQDMDHENMFWYRQDPGLGLRLIYFSYDVKMKEKGDIPEGYSVSREKKERFSLILESASTNQTSMYLCASTPPNRSNQPQHFGDGTRLSIL.

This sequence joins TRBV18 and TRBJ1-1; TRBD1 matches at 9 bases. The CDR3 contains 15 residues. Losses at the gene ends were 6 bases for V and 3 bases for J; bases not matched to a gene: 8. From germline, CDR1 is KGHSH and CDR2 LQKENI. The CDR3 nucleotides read TGTGCCAGCTCCACAGGGGGCGCGGAGTACACTGAAGCTTTCTTT. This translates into CASSTGGAEYTEAFF.

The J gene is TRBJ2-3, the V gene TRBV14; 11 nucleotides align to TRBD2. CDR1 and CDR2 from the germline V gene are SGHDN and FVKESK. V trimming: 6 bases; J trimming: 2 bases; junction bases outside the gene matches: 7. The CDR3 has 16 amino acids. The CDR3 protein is CASSPGLAVFTDTQYF. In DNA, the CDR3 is TGTGCCAGCAGTCCGGGACTAGCGGTTTTCACAGATACGCAGTATTTT.

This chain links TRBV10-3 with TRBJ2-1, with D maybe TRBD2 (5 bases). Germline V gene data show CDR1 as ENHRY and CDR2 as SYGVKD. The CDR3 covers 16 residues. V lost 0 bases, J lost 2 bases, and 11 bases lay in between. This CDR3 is CAISESAGGTYNEQFF. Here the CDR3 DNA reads TGTGCCATCAGTGAGTCGGCGGGTGGGACCTACAATGAGCAGTTCTTC.

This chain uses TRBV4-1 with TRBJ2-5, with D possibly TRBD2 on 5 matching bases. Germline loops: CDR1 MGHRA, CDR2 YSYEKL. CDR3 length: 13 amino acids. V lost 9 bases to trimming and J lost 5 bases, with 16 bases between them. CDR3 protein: CASSRTAAETQYF. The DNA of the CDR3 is TGCGCCAGTTCGAGGACTGCGGCCGAGACCCAGTACTTC.

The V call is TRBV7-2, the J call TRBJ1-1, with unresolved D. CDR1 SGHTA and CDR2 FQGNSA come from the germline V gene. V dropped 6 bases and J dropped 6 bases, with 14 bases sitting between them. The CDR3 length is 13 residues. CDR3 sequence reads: CASSSTPSAEAFF. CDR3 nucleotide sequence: TGTGCCAGCAGTTCCACCCCTTCGGCTGAAGCTTTCTTT.

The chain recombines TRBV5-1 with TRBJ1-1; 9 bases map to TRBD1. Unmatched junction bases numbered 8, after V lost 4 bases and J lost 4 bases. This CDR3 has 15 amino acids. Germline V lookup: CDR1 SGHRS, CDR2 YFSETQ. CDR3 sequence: CASSAPDRGGTEAFF. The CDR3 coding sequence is TGCGCCAGCAGCGCGCCGGACAGGGGAGGCACTGAAGCTTTCTTT. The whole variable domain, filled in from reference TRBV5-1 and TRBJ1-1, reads KAGVTQTPRYLIKTRGQQVTLSCSPISGHRSVSWYQQTPGQGLQFLFEYFSETQRNKGNFPGRFSGRQFSNSRSEMNVSTLELGDSALYLCASSAPDRGGTEAFFGQGTRLTVV.

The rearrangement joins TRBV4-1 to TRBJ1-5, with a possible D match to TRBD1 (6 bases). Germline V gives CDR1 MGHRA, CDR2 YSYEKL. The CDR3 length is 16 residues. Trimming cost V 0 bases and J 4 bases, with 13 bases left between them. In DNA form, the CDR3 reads TGCGCCAGCAGCCAAGACGGGCGGGGGCAGAATCAGCCCCAGCATTTT. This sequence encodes CASSQDGRGQNQPQHF.